The entry below describes one TCR beta chain. The antigen is undetermined. The data are from a study of somatic mutations in cytotoxic T cells in rheumatoid arthritis. At the level of the study: Some V beta antibody-stained T-cell populations were flow-sorted at nearly 100% purity, including V beta1+ cells sequenced for TCRB. Study outcomes and limitations: In about an eighth of the roughly 65 patients, the largest CD8+ clone exceeded 20% of CD8+ cells.

Healthy control subjects consisted of blood donors (median age roughly 53 years, range roughly 20-75; approximately 50% female). The CDR3 totals 13 residues. The germline V gene encodes CDR1 SGHKS and CDR2 YYEKEE (reference sequence). With 1 base removed from V and 2 bases from J, the gap between germline ends came to 7 bases. Method: immunoSEQ multiplex PCR; TCRdb's copy keeps in-frame clones and lacks some. The sample includes just under 20,000 clones, more than 65% of them seen just once. The TCR originated in a woman in her 50s in good health. The chain uses TRBV5-5 and TRBJ2-7; D is uncertain. Source material: CD8+ T cells sorted from blood. Written as DNA, the CDR3 is TGTGCCAGCAGCTTGTTCCCGACCTACGAGCAGTACTTC. Amino acids: CASSLFPTYEQYF.